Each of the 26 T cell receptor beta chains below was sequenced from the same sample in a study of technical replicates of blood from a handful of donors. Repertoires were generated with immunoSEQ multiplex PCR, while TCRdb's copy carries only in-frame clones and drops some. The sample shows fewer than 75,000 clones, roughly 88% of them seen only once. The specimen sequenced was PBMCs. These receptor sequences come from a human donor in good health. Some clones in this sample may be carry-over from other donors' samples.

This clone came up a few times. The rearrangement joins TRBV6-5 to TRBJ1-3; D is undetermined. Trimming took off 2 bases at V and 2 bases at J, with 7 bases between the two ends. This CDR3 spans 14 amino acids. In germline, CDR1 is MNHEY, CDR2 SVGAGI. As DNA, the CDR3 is TGTGCCAGCAGTTACAAAACAACTGGAAACACCATATATTTT. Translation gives CASSYKTTGNTIYF.

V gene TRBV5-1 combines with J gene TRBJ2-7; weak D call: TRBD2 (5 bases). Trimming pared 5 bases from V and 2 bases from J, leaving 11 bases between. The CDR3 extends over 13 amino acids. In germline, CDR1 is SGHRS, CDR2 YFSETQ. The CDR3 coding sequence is TGCGCCAGCAGAGGAGACGGGGCCTACGAGCAGTACTTC. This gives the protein CASRGDGAYEQYF.

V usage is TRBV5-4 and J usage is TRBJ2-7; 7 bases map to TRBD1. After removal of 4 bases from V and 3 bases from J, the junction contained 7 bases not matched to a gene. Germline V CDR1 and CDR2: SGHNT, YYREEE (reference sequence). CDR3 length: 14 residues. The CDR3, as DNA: TGTGCCAGCAGCCCCGACAGGGCACGCTACGAGCAGTACTTC. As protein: CASSPDRARYEQYF. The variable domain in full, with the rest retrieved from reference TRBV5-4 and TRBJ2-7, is ETGVTQSPTHLIKTRGQQVTLRCSSQSGHNTVSWYQQALGQGPQFIFQYYREEENGRGNFPPRFSGLQFPNYSSELNVNALELDDSALYLCASSPDRARYEQYFGPGTRLTVT.

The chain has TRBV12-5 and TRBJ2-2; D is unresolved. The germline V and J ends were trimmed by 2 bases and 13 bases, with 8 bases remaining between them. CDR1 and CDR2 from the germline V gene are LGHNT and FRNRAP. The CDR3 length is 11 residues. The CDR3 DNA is TGTGCTAGTGGTTTGTCCTCGGGGCTGTTTTTT. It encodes CASGLSSGLFF.

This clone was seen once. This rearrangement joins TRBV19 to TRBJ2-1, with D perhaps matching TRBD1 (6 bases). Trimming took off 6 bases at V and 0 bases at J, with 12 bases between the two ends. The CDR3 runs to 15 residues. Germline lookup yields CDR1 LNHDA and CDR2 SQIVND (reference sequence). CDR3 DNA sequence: TGTGCCAGTAGGCCGACAGGCAGCTCCTACAATGAGCAGTTCTTC. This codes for CASRPTGSSYNEQFF. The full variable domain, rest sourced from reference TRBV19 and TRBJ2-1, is DGGITQSPKYLFRKEGQNVTLSCEQNLNHDAMYWYRQDPGQGLRLIYYSQIVNDFQKGDIAEGYSVSREKKESFPLTVTSAQKNPTAFYLCASRPTGSSYNEQFFGPGTRLTVL.

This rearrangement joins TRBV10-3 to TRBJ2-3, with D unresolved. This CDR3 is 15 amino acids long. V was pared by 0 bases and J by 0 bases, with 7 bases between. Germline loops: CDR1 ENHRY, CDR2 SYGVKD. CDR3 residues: CAISESAKSTDTQYF. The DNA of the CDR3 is TGTGCCATCAGTGAGTCGGCAAAAAGCACAGATACGCAGTATTTT.

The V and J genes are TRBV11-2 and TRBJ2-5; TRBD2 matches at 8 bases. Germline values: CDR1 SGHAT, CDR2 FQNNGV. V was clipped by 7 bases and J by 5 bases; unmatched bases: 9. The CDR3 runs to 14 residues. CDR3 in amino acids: CASKISGVGETQYF. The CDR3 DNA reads TGTGCCAGCAAGATTAGCGGGGTTGGGGAGACCCAGTACTTC.

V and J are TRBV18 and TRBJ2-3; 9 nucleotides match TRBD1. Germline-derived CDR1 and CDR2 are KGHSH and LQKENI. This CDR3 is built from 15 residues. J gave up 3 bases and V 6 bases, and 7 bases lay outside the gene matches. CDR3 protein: CASSPQGQGTDTQYF. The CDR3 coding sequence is TGTGCCAGCTCCCCTCAGGGACAGGGTACAGATACGCAGTATTTT.

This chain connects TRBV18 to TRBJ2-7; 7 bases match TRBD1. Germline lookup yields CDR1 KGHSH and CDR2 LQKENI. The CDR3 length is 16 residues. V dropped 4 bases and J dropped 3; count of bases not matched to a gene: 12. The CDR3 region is CASSLIIKTGNYEQYF. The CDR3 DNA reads TGTGCCAGCTCACTAATAATAAAGACAGGGAACTACGAGCAGTACTTC.

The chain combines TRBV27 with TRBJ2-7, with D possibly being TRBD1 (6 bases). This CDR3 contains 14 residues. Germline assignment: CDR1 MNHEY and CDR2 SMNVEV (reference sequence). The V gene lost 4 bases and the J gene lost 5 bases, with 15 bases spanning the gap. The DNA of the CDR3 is TGTGCCAGCAGTTCGTTAACAGGGAAGAACGAGCAGTACTTC. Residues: CASSSLTGKNEQYF.

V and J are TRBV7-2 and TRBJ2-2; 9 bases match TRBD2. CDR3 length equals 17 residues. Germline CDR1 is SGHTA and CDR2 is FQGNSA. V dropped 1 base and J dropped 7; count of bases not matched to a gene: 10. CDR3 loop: CASSLVGLASGVGELFF. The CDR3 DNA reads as TGTGCCAGCAGCTTAGTGGGGTTGGCTAGCGGGGTCGGGGAGCTGTTTTTT.

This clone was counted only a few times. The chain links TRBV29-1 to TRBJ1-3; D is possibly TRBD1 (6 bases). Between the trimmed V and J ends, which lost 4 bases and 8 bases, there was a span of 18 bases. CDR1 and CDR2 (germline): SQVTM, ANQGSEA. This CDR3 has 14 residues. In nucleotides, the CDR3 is TGCAGCGTTGTAGCCCAGGGGAATCTGGACACCATATATTTT. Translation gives CSVVAQGNLDTIYF.

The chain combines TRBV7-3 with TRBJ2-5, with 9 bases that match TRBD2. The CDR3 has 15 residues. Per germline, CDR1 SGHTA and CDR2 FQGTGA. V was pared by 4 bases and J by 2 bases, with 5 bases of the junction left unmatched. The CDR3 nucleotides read TGTGCCAGCAGCTCTAGCGGGGCCCTGCAAGAGACCCAGTACTTC. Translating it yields CASSSSGALQETQYF.

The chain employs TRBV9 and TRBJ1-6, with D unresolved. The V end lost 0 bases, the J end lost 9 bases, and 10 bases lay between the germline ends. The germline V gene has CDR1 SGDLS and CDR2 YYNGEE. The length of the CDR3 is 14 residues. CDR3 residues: CASSVDQSGSPLHF. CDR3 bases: TGTGCCAGCAGCGTAGACCAATCGGGTTCACCCCTCCACTTT.

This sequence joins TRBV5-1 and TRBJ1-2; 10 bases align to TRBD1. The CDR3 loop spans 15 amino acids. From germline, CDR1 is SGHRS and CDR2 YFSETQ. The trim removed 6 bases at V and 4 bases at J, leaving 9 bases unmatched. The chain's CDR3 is CASTNVGTGAYGYTF. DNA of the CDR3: TGCGCCAGCACTAACGTCGGGACAGGGGCCTATGGCTACACCTTC.

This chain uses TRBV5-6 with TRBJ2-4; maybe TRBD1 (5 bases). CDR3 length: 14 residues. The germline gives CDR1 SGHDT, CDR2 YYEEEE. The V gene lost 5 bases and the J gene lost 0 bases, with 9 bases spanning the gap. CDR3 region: CASSLGVAKNIQYF. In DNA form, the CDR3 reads TGTGCCAGCAGTTTAGGGGTAGCCAAAAACATTCAGTACTTC. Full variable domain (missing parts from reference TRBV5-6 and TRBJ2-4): DAGVTQSPTHLIKTRGQQVTLRCSPKSGHDTVSWYQQALGQGPQFIFQYYEEEERQRGNFPDRFSGHQFPNYSSELNVNALLLGDSALYLCASSLGVAKNIQYFGAGTRLSVL.

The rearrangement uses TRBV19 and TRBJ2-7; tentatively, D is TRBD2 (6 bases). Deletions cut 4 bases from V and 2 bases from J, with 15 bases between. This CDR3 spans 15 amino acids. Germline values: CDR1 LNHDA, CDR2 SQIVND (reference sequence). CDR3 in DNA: TGTGCCAGTAGTAAACTAGCTAACGGCCCCTACGAGCAGTACTTC. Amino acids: CASSKLANGPYEQYF.

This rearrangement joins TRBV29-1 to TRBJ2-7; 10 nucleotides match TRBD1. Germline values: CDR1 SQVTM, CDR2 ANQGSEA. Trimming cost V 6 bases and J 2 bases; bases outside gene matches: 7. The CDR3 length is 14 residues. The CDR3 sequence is CSVGRTGGTYEQYF. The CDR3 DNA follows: TGCAGCGTCGGCCGGACAGGGGGGACCTACGAGCAGTACTTC.

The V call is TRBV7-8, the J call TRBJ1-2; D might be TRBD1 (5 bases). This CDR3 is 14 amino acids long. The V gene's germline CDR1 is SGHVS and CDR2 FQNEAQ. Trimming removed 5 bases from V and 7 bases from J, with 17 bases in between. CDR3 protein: CASSGRTSFGGYTF. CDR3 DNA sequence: TGTGCCAGCAGCGGAAGGACAAGTTTTGGTGGCTACACCTTC.

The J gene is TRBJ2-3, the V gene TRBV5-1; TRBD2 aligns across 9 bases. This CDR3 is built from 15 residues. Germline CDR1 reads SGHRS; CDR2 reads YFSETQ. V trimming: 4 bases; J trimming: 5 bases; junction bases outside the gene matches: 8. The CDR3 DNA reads TGCGCCAGCAGCGTCCAGCGGGGGGCGGTAGATACGCAGTATTTT. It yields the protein CASSVQRGAVDTQYF.

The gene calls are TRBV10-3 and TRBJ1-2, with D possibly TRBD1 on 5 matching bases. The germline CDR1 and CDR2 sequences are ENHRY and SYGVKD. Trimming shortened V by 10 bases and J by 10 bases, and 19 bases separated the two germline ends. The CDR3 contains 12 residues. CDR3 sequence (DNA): TGTGCCACCAGCGCCTCGACAGACAACTACACCTTC. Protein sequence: CATSASTDNYTF.

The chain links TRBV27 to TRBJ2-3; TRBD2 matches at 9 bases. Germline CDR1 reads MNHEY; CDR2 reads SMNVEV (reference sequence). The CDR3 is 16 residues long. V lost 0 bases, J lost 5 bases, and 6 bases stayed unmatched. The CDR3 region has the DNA TGTGCCAGCAGTTTATCCGGCGGGAGGGCCCAAGATACGCAGTATTTT. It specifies CASSLSGGRAQDTQYF.

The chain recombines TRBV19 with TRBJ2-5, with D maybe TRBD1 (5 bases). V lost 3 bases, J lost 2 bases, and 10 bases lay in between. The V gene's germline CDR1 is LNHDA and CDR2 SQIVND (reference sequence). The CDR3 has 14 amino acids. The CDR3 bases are TGTGCCAGTAGTATGGGCAGGGTTCAAGAGACCCAGTACTTC. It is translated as CASSMGRVQETQYF. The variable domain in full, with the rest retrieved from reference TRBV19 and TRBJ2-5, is DGGITQSPKYLFRKEGQNVTLSCEQNLNHDAMYWYRQDPGQGLRLIYYSQIVNDFQKGDIAEGYSVSREKKESFPLTVTSAQKNPTAFYLCASSMGRVQETQYFGPGTRLLVL.

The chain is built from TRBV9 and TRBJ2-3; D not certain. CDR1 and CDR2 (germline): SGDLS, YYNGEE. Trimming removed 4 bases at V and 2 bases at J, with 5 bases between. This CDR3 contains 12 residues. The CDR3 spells CASSIYTDTQYF. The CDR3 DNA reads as TGTGCCAGCAGCATCTACACAGATACGCAGTATTTT.

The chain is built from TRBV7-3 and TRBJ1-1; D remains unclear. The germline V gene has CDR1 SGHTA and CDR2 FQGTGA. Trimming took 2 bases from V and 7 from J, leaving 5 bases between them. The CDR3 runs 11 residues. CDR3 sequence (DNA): TGTGCCAGCAGCTTACATTGTGAAGCTTTCTTT. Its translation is CASSLHCEAFF.

This CDR3 is CASSLPGLANHEQYF. Written as DNA, the CDR3 is TGTGCCAGCAGCCTACCGGGACTAGCGAACCACGAGCAGTACTTC. The chain has TRBV5-4 and TRBJ2-7; TRBD2 agrees at 10 bases. Germline CDR1 SGHNT, CDR2 YYREEE (reference sequence). The CDR3 contains 15 residues. V lost 4 bases and J lost 5; bases outside the gene matches: 9. The complete variable domain, with remaining parts taken from reference TRBV5-4 and TRBJ2-7, reads ETGVTQSPTHLIKTRGQQVTLRCSSQSGHNTVSWYQQALGQGPQFIFQYYREEENGRGNFPPRFSGLQFPNYSSELNVNALELDDSALYLCASSLPGLANHEQYFGPGTRLTVT.